This T cell receptor (beta chain) comes out of a study of CD8+CD57+ T cells in acquired aplastic anemia. Study in general: Quantities of DNA derived from sorted CD4+ and CD8+ cells averaged approximately 3 ug.

Germline CDR1 reads SGDLS; CDR2 reads YYNGEE. This CDR3 contains 8 residues. For this clonotype: Its specificity is unknown. An end of the junction does not agree with germline; a read error may underlie this.

Study-level findings and limits: Between the patient and control groups, CD8+ Simpson's diversity did not differ significantly.

Genomic DNA was employed as the template in profiling TCR beta VDJ and CDR3. One entry per CDR3 protein, called by TCRdb with MiXCR from the reads. The sample lists about 160,000 distinct CDR3 sequences; about 50% were seen once. Sequencing involved patients with CD8+CD57+ cell expansion previously shown by flow cytometry. Sequenced: sorted CD4+, CD8+, or CD8+CD57+ T cells (not recorded which) from PBMCs. This chain joins TRBV9 and TRBJ1-2; no reliable D call. This receptor was taken from a human donor with aplastic anemia. CDR3 region: CASSDGKF. The CDR3 DNA is TGTGCCAGCAGCGACGGGAAATTC.